This T cell receptor beta chain was identified in a study of blood T cell repertoires in COVID-19. Looking at the study overall: T cells, B-cell-depleted T cells, or PBMCs provided the cDNA or gDNA that served as material.

This CDR3 has 15 amino acids. Germline lookup yields CDR1 LGHNT and CDR2 FRNRAP. V shed 6 bases and J shed 0 bases, with 11 bases lying between them. The protocol was immunoSEQ multiplex PCR, while the TCRdb copy is restricted to in-frame clones and leaves out a portion. The sample contains about 170,000 clones, 85% of which appear only once. This clonotype was obtained from a human donor with acute or convalescent COVID-19. The donor label of this sample is uncertain. What was sequenced was peripheral blood. The chain joins TRBV12-5 to TRBJ2-2; unclear D gene. CDR3 in DNA: TGTGCTAGTGGACCCGACTCCGCGAACACCGGGGAGCTGTTTTTT. Translating it yields CASGPDSANTGELFF.